Listed here is a single T cell receptor (beta chain). Its target antigen remains unknown. No base qualities exist here, and no much larger clone lies one base off it. Deletion took 2 bases off V and 0 bases off J, with a span of 9 bases between the germline ends. Taken from the germline V gene, the CDR1 and CDR2 loops are SGHDT and YYEEEE. From the cysteine through the phenylalanine, the CDR3 covers 14 amino acids. The entry retains the CDR3 DNA only, 42 bases that are in frame from base 1. These data belong to a study of blood T cell repertoires in COVID-19 (dated by TCRdb to the early 2020s). Broadly, across the study: The collaborator samples originated in the United States, Italy and Spain and spanned the acute and convalescent phases of COVID-19. The material from the prospective study consisted of cDNA or gDNA derived from T cells, B-cell-depleted T cells, or PBMCs. The dataset comprised deeply sampled blood TCRbeta repertoires from subjects exposed to, actively infected with, or recovered from COVID-19. The repertoires were released in a freely available public database meant as a resource for research on the immune response to SARS-CoV-2. The samples were drawn from the first 160 participants of the ongoing ImmuneRACE study and from some 1,300 subjects provided by 6 global collaborators. A de-identified subject ID, COVID-19 status, age in years and sex were almost always included in the sample metadata. HLA class I and class II types, where available, came from metadata supplied by the sample provider rather than from assay-based typing.

Collaborating institutions collected whole blood in K2EDTA tubes following their own protocols. For TCRbeta analysis, collaborators shipped samples as frozen whole blood, isolated PBMCs, or DNA extracted from either of those sample types. TCRbeta CDR3 regions were amplified from genomic DNA by means of the immunoSEQ Assay, a bias-controlled multiplex PCR. The authors' pipeline ran thus. The number of nucleated cells in each sample was estimated by amplification of reference gene primers within the assay. Sequence reads were collapsed and filtered to measure the absolute abundance of every unique TCRbeta CDR3 rearrangement. For each sample, productive Simpson clonality was calculated as the square root of Simpson's diversity index across productive rearrangements. The table was pulled from immuneACCESS by TCRdb, which kept in-frame rearrangements only. Such tables lose some clones; where checked, under half of the loss comes from unresolved V genes, and the rest has no known cause. V, J and clone size derive from that table, while D and trimming were established from the DNA sequence. This sample is represented by more than 150,000 clones; around 80% of them were singletons. About 7% of the sample belongs to the ten largest clones.

The paper as a whole reports these results and caveats: The amount of clinical and demographic metadata varied by source and participant and was provided uncurated.

The TCR originated in a human donor in a cohort sampled during active COVID-19. The rearranged segments are TRBV5-6 and TRBJ2-7, and perhaps TRBD1 as D gene, on 5 matching bases. Sequencing used peripheral blood. The nucleotide sequence reads as follows: TGTGCCAGCAGCTTTATGGGGCACTCCTACGAGCAGTACTTC. Translated, it gives CASSFMGHSYEQYF.